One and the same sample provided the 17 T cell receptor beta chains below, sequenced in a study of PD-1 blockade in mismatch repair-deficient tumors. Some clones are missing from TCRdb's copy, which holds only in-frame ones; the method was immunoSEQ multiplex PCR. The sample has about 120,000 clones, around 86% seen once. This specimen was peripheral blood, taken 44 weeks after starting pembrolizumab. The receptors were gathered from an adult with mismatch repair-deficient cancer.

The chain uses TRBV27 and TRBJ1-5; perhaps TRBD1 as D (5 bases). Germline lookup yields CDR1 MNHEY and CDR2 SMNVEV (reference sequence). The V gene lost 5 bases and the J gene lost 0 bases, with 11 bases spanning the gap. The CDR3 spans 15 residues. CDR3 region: CASSLTGGSNQPQHF. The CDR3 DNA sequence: TGTGCCAGCAGTCTTACTGGGGGTAGCAATCAGCCCCAGCATTTT.

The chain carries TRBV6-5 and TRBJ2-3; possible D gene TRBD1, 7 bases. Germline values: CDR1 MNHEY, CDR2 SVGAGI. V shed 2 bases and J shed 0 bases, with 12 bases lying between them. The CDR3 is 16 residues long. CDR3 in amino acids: CASSYGAGGSTDTQYF. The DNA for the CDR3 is TGTGCCAGCAGTTACGGGGCAGGGGGGAGCACAGATACGCAGTATTTT.

This CDR3 is CASGLVRDRETYEQYF. CDR3 DNA sequence: TGTGCTAGTGGTTTGGTCCGGGACAGGGAGACCTACGAGCAGTACTTC. The chain is built from TRBV12-5 and TRBJ2-7, with 9 bases identical to TRBD1. The J segment lost 2 bases and the V segment lost 0 bases, leaving 5 bases of the junction unmatched. Germline CDR1 LGHNT, CDR2 FRNRAP. The CDR3 spans 16 residues. The whole variable domain, remainder taken from reference TRBV12-5 and TRBJ2-7, is DARVTQTPRHKVTEMGQEVTMRCQPILGHNTVFWYRQTMMQGLELLAYFRNRAPLDDSGMPKDRFSAEMPDATLATLKIQPSEPRDSAVYFCASGLVRDRETYEQYFGPGTRLTVT.

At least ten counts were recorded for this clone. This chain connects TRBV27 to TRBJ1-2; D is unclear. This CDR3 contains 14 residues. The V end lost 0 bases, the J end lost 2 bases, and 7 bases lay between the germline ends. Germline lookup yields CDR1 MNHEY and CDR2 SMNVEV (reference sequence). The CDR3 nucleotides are TGTGCCAGCAGTTTATCCGTAGACAACTATGGCTACACCTTC. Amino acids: CASSLSVDNYGYTF.

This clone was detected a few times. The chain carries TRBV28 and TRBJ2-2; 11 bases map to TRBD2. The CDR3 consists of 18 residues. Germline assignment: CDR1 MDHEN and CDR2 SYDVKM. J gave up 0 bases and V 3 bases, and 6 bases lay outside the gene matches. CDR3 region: CASSFGVAGGTNTGELFF. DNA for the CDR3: TGTGCCAGCAGTTTTGGTGTAGCGGGAGGGACGAACACCGGGGAGCTGTTTTTT.

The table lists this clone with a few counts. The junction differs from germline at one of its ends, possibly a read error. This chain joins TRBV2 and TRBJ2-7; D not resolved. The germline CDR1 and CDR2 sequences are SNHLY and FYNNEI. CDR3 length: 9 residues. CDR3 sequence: CASSELGSF. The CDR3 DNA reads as TGTGCCAGCAGTGAACTGGGGTCCTTC.

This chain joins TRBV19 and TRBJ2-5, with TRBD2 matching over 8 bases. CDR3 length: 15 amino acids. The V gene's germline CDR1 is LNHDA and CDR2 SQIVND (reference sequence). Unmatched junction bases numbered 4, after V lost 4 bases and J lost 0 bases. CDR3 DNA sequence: TGTGCCAGTAGTACGTCTAGCGGGTACCAAGAGACCCAGTACTTC. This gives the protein CASSTSSGYQETQYF.

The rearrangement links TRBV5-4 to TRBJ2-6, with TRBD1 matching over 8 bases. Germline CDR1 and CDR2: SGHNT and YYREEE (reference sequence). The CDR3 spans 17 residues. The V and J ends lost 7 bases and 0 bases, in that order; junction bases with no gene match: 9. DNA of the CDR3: TGTGCCAGCGGAGGACAGGGCTCATACTCTGGGGCCAACGTCCTGACTTTC. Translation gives CASGGQGSYSGANVLTF.

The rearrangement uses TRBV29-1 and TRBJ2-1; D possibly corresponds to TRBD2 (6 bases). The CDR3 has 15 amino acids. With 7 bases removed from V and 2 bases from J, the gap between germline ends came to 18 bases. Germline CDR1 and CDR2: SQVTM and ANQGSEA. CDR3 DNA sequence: TGCAGCGGAACCTACGGGAGTCCGCCCTACAATGAGCAGTTCTTC. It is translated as CSGTYGSPPYNEQFF.

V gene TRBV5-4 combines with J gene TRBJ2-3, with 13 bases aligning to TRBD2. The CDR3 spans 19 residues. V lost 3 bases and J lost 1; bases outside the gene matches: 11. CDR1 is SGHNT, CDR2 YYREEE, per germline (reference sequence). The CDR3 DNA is TGTGCCAGCAGCTCACCTGATCGGACTAGCGGGAGAGGCACAGATACGCAGTATTTT. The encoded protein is CASSSPDRTSGRGTDTQYF.

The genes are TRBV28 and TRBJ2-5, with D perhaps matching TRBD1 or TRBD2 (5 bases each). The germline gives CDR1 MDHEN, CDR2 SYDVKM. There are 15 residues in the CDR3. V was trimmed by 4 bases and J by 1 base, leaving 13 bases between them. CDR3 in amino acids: CASSYGWGIQETQYF. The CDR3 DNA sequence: TGTGCCAGCAGTTACGGGTGGGGGATCCAAGAGACCCAGTACTTC.

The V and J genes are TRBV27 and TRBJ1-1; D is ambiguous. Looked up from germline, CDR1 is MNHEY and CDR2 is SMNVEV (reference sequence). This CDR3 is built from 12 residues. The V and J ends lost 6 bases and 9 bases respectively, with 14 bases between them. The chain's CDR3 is CASRPLGMKAFF. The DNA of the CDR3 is TGTGCCAGCAGACCCTTGGGCATGAAAGCTTTCTTT.

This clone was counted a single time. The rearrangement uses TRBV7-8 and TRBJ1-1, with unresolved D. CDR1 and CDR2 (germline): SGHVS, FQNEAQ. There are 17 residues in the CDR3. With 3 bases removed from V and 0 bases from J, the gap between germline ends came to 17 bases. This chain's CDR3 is CASSFYAGLKVNTEAFF. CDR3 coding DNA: TGTGCCAGCAGCTTTTATGCGGGCTTAAAAGTGAACACTGAAGCTTTCTTT.

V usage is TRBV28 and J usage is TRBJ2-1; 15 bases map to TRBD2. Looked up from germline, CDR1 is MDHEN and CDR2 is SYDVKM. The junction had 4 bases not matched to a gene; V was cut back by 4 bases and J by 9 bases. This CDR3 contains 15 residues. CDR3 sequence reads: CASSSGLAGGREQFF. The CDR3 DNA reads TGTGCCAGCAGTTCGGGACTAGCGGGGGGTCGTGAGCAGTTCTTC.

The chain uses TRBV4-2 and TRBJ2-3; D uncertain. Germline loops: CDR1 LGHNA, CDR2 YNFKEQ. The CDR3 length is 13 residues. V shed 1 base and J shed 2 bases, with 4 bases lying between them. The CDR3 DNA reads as TGTGCCAGCAGCCAAGTCCTCACAGATACGCAGTATTTT. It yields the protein CASSQVLTDTQYF.

The CDR3 DNA sequence: TGCGCCAGCAGCGTTTCAGAGCAGGGCCTTAGCTCCTACGAGCAGTACTTC. It specifies CASSVSEQGLSSYEQYF. This chain uses TRBV5-1 with TRBJ2-7; tentative D call: TRBD1 (5 bases). CDR3 length: 17 residues. Germline CDR1 is SGHRS and CDR2 is YFSETQ. V lost 4 bases, J lost 0 bases, and 20 bases lay in between.

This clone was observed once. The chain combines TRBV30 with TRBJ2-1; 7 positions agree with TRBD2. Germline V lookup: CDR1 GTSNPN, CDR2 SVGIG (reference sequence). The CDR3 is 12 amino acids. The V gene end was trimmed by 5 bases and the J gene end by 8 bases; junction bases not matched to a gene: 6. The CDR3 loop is CAWGERDYEQFF. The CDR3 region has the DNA TGTGCCTGGGGGGAGCGGGACTATGAGCAGTTCTTC.